This T cell receptor beta chain was identified in a study of siplizumab effects on memory and regulatory T cells. Study-level results: The study found naive T cells seemingly more diverse than memory cells and seemingly major alloresponse contributors.

Assaying covered some 10^5 TCR templates per sample. Clones were sequenced by immunoSEQ multiplex PCR, and TCRdb holds only the in-frame ones, with some missing. The data contain just over 60,000 clones, around 80% of them singletons. From germline, CDR1 is GTSNPN and CDR2 SVGIG (reference sequence). This CDR3 has 14 residues. The V gene end was trimmed by 5 bases and the J gene end by 3 bases; junction bases not matched to a gene: 6. On this clone: Its antigen remains unidentified.

Unstimulated subsets comprising naive, memory, effector memory and TEMRA cells were sequenced in three donor pairs. This chain connects TRBV30 to TRBJ1-5; 8 bases match TRBD1. This TCR came from a human donor in good health. The sample was memory CD4+ T cells sorted from blood. In nucleotides, the CDR3 is TGTGCCTGGGTCATGACAGGGGCCAATCAGCCCCAGCATTTT. Amino acid sequence: CAWVMTGANQPQHF.